The T cell receptor beta chain described here comes from a study of cytomegalovirus exposure and HLA in healthy donors. Study findings and constraints: It was assumed in the presence/absence analyses that sequencing depth was roughly uniform across donors. In a later analysis, a missense DCLRE1C variant was linked to TCR beta V- and J-gene trimming. The study put around 180 TCR beta chains on its list as cytomegalovirus-associated. Despite most TCR sequences being rare, some public TCRs occurred in many donors.

The PCR used 60 Vbeta and 13 Jbeta primers. Here immunoSEQ multiplex PCR was the method, and the copy in TCRdb shows in-frame clones only, minus some. The table has more than 110,000 clones, 8.5% to 10% seen once. Per germline, CDR1 SEHNR and CDR2 FQNEAQ (reference sequence). The CDR3 loop spans 14 amino acids. The junction had 5 bases not matched to a gene; V was cut back by 3 bases and J by 5 bases. This clone was counted only a few times. Antigen unknown. This sequence joins TRBV7-9 and TRBJ2-7; TRBD2 agrees at 9 bases. This clonotype originated in a man between 45 and 60 years old in good health and CMV-seronegative. Sample: PBMCs. The CDR3 DNA is TGTGCCAGCAGCTTTAGCGGGAGCATAAACGAGCAGTACTTC. Amino acid sequence: CASSFSGSINEQYF.